The table lists the clone carrying this T cell receptor (beta chain) with a few counts. Sample time point: peripheral blood 6 weeks after treatment start. Patient sample counts ranged from 1 to 8, pretreatment and on-treatment. The entry originates in a study of PD-L1 blockade in urothelial cancer. Across the whole study: Patients began atezolizumab, 1,200 mg intravenously every 3 weeks, in the mid-2010s. Prior chemotherapy regimens per patient numbered 0 to 3.

Sequencing was performed with immunoSEQ multiplex PCR; in TCRdb, only in-frame clones are kept and a portion is missing. The data contain 75,000 to 95,000 clones, roughly 90% of them seen just once; the ten biggest clones take up around 0.87%. Germline CDR1 is SSHAT and CDR2 is FNYEAQ (reference sequence). Trimming cost V 5 bases and J 8 bases; bases outside gene matches: 11. The CDR3 sequence is 15 residues long. The material was PBMCs, obtained around atezolizumab (anti-PD-L1) treatment. V gene TRBV7-7 combines with J gene TRBJ2-1; TRBD1 aligns across 8 bases. The TCR sequence derives from a woman of 80 years or more with urothelial cancer. The CDR3 loop reads CASSLSGRGHDEQFF. The CDR3 region has the DNA TGTGCCAGCAGCCTGAGTGGCAGGGGGCATGATGAGCAGTTCTTC.